In its sample, the clone carrying this T cell receptor (beta chain) was seen many times. Its antigen is as yet unknown. The data originate from a study of T-cell memory formation after mild COVID-19. One entry per CDR3 protein, called by TCRdb with MiXCR from the 5' RACE reads. This table has 35,000 to 50,000 distinct CDR3 sequences, around 6.3% appearing once. Findings of the study overall: That cross-reactive memory joined was suggested by some responding clones appearing in pre-infection memory.

The CDR3 covers 15 residues. V lost 6 bases to trimming and J lost 2 bases; unmatched junction nucleotides: 3. Per the germline V gene, CDR1 is MNHNY and CDR2 is SVGAGI (reference sequence). This TCR came from an adult who had mild COVID-19 (a few samples of this study predate the infection). Cell type and time point are not known. The chain links TRBV6-6 to TRBJ2-7; 14 nucleotides match TRBD2. Material for sequencing was PBMCs or a T cell subset sorted from them (not recorded which). Here the CDR3 DNA reads TGTGCCAGCAGGGGGGGACTAGCGGGGGCCTACGAGCAGTACTTC. Translated: CASRGGLAGAYEQYF.